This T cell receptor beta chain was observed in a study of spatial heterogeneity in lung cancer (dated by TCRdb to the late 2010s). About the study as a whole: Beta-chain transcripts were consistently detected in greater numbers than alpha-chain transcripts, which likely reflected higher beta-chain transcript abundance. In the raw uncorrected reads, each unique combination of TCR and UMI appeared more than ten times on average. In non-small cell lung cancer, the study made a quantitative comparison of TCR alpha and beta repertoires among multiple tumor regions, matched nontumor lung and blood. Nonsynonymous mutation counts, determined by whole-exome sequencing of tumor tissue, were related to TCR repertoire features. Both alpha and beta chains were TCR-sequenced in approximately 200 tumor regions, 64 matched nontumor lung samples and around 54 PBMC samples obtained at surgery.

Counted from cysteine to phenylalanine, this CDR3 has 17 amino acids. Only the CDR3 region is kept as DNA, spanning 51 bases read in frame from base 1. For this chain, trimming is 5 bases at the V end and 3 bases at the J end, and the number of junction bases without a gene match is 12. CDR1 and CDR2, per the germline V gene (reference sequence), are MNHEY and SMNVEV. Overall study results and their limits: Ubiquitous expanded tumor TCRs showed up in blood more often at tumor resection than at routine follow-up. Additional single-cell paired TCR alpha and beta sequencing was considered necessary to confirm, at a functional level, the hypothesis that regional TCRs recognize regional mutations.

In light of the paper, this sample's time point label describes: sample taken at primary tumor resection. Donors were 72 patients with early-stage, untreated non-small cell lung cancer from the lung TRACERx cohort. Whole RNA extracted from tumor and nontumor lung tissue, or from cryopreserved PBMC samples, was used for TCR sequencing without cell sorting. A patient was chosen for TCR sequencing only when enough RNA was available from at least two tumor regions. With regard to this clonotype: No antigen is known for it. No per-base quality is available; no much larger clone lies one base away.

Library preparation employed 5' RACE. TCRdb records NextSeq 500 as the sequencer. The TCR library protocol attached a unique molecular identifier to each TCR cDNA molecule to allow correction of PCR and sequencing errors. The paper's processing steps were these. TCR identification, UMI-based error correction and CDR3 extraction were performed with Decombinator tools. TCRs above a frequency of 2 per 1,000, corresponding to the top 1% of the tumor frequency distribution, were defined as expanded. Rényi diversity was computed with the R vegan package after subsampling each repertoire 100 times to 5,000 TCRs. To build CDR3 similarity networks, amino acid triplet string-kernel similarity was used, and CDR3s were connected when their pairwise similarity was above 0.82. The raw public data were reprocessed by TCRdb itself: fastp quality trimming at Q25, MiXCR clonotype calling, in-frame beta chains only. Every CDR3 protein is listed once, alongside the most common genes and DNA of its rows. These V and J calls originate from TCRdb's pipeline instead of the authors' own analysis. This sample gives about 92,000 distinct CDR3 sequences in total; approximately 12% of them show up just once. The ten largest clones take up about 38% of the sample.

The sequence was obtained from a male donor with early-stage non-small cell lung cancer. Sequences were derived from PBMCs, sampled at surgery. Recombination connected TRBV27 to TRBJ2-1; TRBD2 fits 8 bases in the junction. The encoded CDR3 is CASSQEVDTSGYNEQFF. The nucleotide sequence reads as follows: TGTGCCAGCAGTCAAGAGGTGGACACTAGCGGCTACAATGAGCAGTTCTTC.